Sequencing of this T cell receptor (beta chain) was carried out in a study of identical twins. Study-wide findings and caveats: Models underestimated TCR alpha sharing (out-of-frame) in monozygotic twins. The conclusions drew on cross-sectional statistical analysis instead of tracking the same donors.

After template switching added a universal primer site, the resulting cDNA carried unique molecular identifiers. A single record per CDR3 protein comes from TCRdb applying MiXCR to the 5' RACE reads. The data show around 960,000 distinct CDR3 sequences, around 12% seen once. Details on this clonotype: The antigen remains unidentified.

Between the trimmed V and J ends, which lost 7 bases and 1 base, there was a span of 12 bases. Germline CDR1 is MNHEY and CDR2 is SVGEGT. CDR3 length: 14 amino acids. These sequences were also reported in another study, on yellow fever vaccine responses in identical twins. In that study: Among the twins, the vaccine T cell response reportedly seemed partly convergent and partly personalized.

V and J are TRBV6-2 or TRBV6-3 and TRBJ2-3; unclear D gene. This receptor was taken from a woman aged 18-29 years in good health. The sample comprised PBMCs. DNA of the CDR3: TGTGCCAGCATCCCCGGAGTTCGCACAGATACGCAGTATTTT. Residues: CASIPGVRTDTQYF.